This is a list of T cell receptor beta chains from one sample in a study of blood T cell repertoires in COVID-19. The assay was immunoSEQ multiplex PCR, and TCRdb's table has in-frame clones only and misses some. The sample contains fewer than 120,000 clones, around 76% of which appear only once. The source material was peripheral blood. The source is a woman of 80 years or more with acute or convalescent COVID-19. The CDR3 runs from the conserved cysteine through the conserved F or W. A D gene is named only where the DNA matches it firmly. The size of a clone is reported for some rows only, either as once, few or many, or as a class for expanded clones.

size | D | J | V | DNA | CDR3
. | . | TRBJ1-5 | TRBV5-1 | TGCGCCAGTACTACGGGGGATACCAATCAGCCCCAGCATTTT | CASTTGDTNQPQHF
few | . | TRBJ1-1 | TRBV28 | TGTGCCAGCAGCCCTTCGGGGGGTCTACTGAACACTGAAGCTTTCTTT | CASSPSGGLLNTEAFF
few | TRBD1 | TRBJ1-2 | TRBV6-2/TRBV6-3 | TGTGCCAGCAGTTATCGTCAGGGGGCTTATGGCTACACCTTC | CASSYRQGAYGYTF
few | . | TRBJ2-1 | TRBV7-8 | TGTGCCAGCAGCTTGACAGAAGCCTACAATGAGCAGTTCTTC | CASSLTEAYNEQFF
. | . | TRBJ1-2 | TRBV5-1 | TGCGCCAGCAGCTCCACAGGAAACTATGGCTACACCTTC | CASSSTGNYGYTF
. | . | TRBJ2-2 | TRBV5-1 | TGCGCCAGCAGCTTGGGTGACGGACAGCCCGGGGAGCTGTTTTTT | CASSLGDGQPGELFF
. | . | TRBJ2-6 | TRBV18 | TGTGCCAGCTCACCAATAGGGAGCTTCAGCTCTGGGGCCAACGTCCTGACTTTC | CASSPIGSFSSGANVLTF
. | . | TRBJ1-6 | TRBV5-1 | TGCGCCAGCAGCTTGACAGGGCACAATTCACCCCTCCACTTT | CASSLTGHNSPLHF
. | TRBD2 | TRBJ2-3 | TRBV4-2 | TGTGCCAGCAGCCAAGTCCTAGCGGTGAACACAGATACGCAGTATTTT | CASSQVLAVNTDTQYF
. | TRBD1 | TRBJ2-7 | TRBV30 | TGTGCCTGGCAGGGACAGGGGGGGATCGAGCAGTACTTC | CAWQGQGGIEQYF
. | TRBD1 | TRBJ2-7 | TRBV3-1/TRBV3-2 | TGTGCCAGCAGCCTTACGGGACAGTGGGGCTTCTACGAGCAGTACTTC | CASSLTGQWGFYEQYF
. | TRBD1 | TRBJ1-1 | TRBV19 | TGTGCCAGTAGTATGGGACAGGGTACCACTGAAGCTTTCTTT | CASSMGQGTTEAFF